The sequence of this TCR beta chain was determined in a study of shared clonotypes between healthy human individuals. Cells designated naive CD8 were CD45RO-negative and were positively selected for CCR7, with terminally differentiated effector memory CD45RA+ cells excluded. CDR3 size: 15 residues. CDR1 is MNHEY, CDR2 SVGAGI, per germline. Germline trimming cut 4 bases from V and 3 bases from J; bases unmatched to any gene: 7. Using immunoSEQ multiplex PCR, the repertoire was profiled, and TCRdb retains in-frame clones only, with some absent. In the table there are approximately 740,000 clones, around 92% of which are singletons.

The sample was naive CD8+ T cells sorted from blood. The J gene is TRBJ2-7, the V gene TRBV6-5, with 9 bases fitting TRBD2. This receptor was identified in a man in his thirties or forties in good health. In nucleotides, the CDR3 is TGTGCCAGCAGTTGGACCGGGACTAGCTTCTACGAGCAGTACTTC. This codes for CASSWTGTSFYEQYF.